A selection of T cell receptor beta chains follows, all from one sample in a study of cytomegalovirus exposure and HLA in healthy donors. Sequencing was performed with immunoSEQ multiplex PCR; in TCRdb, only in-frame clones are kept and a portion is missing. Of about 130,000 clones listed, roughly three quarters are singletons. The sequenced material came from PBMCs. The receptors stem from a man aged 35-49 years in good health and CMV-seronegative. Both conserved end residues are part of each CDR3. A D gene is named only where the DNA matches it firmly. Rows give clone size only sometimes, using once, few, many, or a class for an expanded clone.

D gene: .; J gene: TRBJ2-7; V gene: TRBV4-2; clone size: .; CDR3 DNA: TGTGCCAGCAGCCAAGATCTGACGGGGTCCTACGAGCAGTACTTC; CDR3 protein: CASSQDLTGSYEQYF
D gene: TRBD2; J gene: TRBJ2-1; V gene: TRBV15; clone size: .; CDR3 DNA: TGTGCCACCAGCTCAGGGACTAGCGGCAACAATGAGCAGTTCTTC; CDR3 protein: CATSSGTSGNNEQFF
D gene: .; J gene: TRBJ1-2; V gene: TRBV18; clone size: few; CDR3 DNA: TGTGCCAGCTCACCGCAGGGGCGGCAATATGGCTACACCTTC; CDR3 protein: CASSPQGRQYGYTF
D gene: .; J gene: TRBJ1-4; V gene: TRBV28; clone size: .; CDR3 DNA: TGTGCCAGCAGTACCTGGACAGCCCATGAAAAACTGTTTTTT; CDR3 protein: CASSTWTAHEKLFF
D gene: .; J gene: TRBJ2-7; V gene: TRBV6-1; clone size: .; CDR3 DNA: TGTGCCAGCAGTAGGGGTATTGGGTCCTACGAGCAGTACTTC; CDR3 protein: CASSRGIGSYEQYF
D gene: .; J gene: TRBJ2-7; V gene: TRBV2; clone size: .; CDR3 DNA: TGTGCCAGCAGTGATAGGAGAGGGGGGGGTTACGAGCAGTACTTC; CDR3 protein: CASSDRRGGGYEQYF
D gene: .; J gene: TRBJ1-1; V gene: TRBV28; clone size: .; CDR3 DNA: TGTGCCAGCATGGCAGGAACTTACACTGAAGCTTTCTTT; CDR3 protein: CASMAGTYTEAFF
D gene: .; J gene: TRBJ2-5; V gene: TRBV19; clone size: once; CDR3 DNA: TGTGCCACTCTAGCGTCCTCAGGTTCACGGCAGTACTTC; CDR3 protein: CATLASSGSRQYF
D gene: TRBD1; J gene: TRBJ2-7; V gene: TRBV6-1; clone size: many; CDR3 DNA: TGTGCCAGCAGTGAGGGGGACAGCTCCTACGAGCAGTACTTC; CDR3 protein: CASSEGDSSYEQYF
D gene: TRBD1; J gene: TRBJ2-1; V gene: TRBV6-1; clone size: .; CDR3 DNA: TGTGCCAGCAGTGAACAGGGGGATTATTACAATGAGCAGTTCTTC; CDR3 protein: CASSEQGDYYNEQFF
D gene: .; J gene: TRBJ2-3; V gene: TRBV7-2; clone size: .; CDR3 DNA: TGTGCCAGCAGCTTAGTTCTTACGGGAACAGATACGCAGTATTTT; CDR3 protein: CASSLVLTGTDTQYF
D gene: .; J gene: TRBJ1-2; V gene: TRBV4-3; clone size: .; CDR3 DNA: TGCGCCAGCAGCCAAGCGCACGGGGTGGGTGTATCTAGCTATGGCTACACCTTC; CDR3 protein: CASSQAHGVGVSSYGYTF
D gene: .; J gene: TRBJ1-6; V gene: TRBV5-8; clone size: .; CDR3 DNA: TGTGCCAGCAGCTCCCGGGGCAGGGGAGCATGGGACTATAATTCACCCCTCCACTTT; CDR3 protein: CASSSRGRGAWDYNSPLHF
D gene: .; J gene: TRBJ2-3; V gene: TRBV10-3; clone size: .; CDR3 DNA: TGTGCCATCGGGGACTCTAATACGCAGTATTTT; CDR3 protein: CAIGDSNTQYF